This T cell receptor beta chain was observed in a study of shared clonotypes between healthy human individuals. This CDR3 spans 19 amino acids. Trimming at V came to 4 bases and at J to 4 bases, leaving 17 bases not matched to a gene. Germline CDR1 SGHNT, CDR2 YYREEE (reference sequence). Broader study findings: Relative to their counterparts shared across all four donors, non-shared clonotypes exhibited diminished generation probabilities. Researchers sampled only blood; tissue repertoires likely differ.

Participating donors were healthy, HIV-negative adults free of recent acute infections or vaccinations. The study separated CD4+ cells into CD45RA+ naive and CD45RA-negative memory subsets. Sequencing used immunoSEQ multiplex PCR; TCRdb keeps in-frame clones, though not all of them. The sample lists roughly 1,500,000 clones, 95% to 99% occurring once. Details on this clone: Antigen specificity is unknown.

The chain recombines TRBV5-4 with TRBJ2-3; 11 bases are shared with TRBD2. The TCR originated in a man aged 30 to 45 in good health. The sequencing sample was made of naive CD4+ T cells sorted from blood. The sample's subset: CD45RA+ positively selected. The CDR3 loop reads CASSKPGLAVDVGPDTQYF. In nucleotides, the CDR3 is TGTGCCAGCAGCAAACCGGGACTAGCGGTCGACGTCGGGCCAGATACGCAGTATTTT.